Detailed here is one T cell receptor beta chain. The antigen this receptor binds is unknown. No base quality values were provided; no much bigger clone lies one nucleotide off. In light of the paper, this sample's time point label describes: pre-treatment sample, taken before nivolumab and TIL therapy. A phase I trial run at two centers enrolled adults with stage 4 NSCLC between October 2017 and January 2020. The samples were obtained from a phase I trial that was single-arm and open-label and tested tumor-infiltrating lymphocyte therapy combined with nivolumab in advanced non-small cell lung cancer. Mononuclear cells from blood collected in EDTA tubes were isolated on a Ficoll gradient and snap-frozen as pellets, and DNA was then extracted using a Qiagen mini-prep kit. This record comes from a study of TIL therapy for anti-PD-1-resistant metastatic lung cancer (dated by TCRdb to the early 2020s). Turning to the overall study: Tumors were harvested before any PD-1/PD-L1 blockade; patients then received nivolumab, and those progressing received lymphodepletion, expanded TIL infusion and IL-2. Among the enrolled patients, the median age was about 50 years (range roughly 38-80), and the median tumor PD-L1 proportion score was roughly 6%. The cohort was composed predominantly of lung adenocarcinoma, with a handful of EGFR-mutant and two ALK-rearranged tumors included, and half of patients were identified as current or former smokers. Across the cohort, whole-exome sequencing showed a median non-synonymous tumor mutation burden of roughly 1.5 mutations per megabase. Tumor and peripheral blood T cell receptor beta sequencing was used to track clonotypes across tumor, expanded TIL product and serial blood samples. Points the paper makes about the study in general: The study protocol defined all tumor marker inferences as exploratory. Clonotypes from the infused TIL partially replaced the baseline peripheral repertoire and then declined over months, and persistence showed no apparent association with response. The cohort was highly selected, including more treatment-naive, never-smoker and oncogene-addicted patients than is typical, which limits generalizability.

The immunoSEQ v3 hsTCRB kit was used to amplify TCR beta CDR3 regions from genomic DNA through bias-controlled multiplex PCR. An Illumina NextSeq 500 was used to sequence the TCR libraries, reaching roughly 1.8 million read pairs at survey level or about 4.5-6.5 million at deep level. The original methods were these. Clonality was reported by immunoSEQ Analyzer software, which also assigned V, D and J genes and filtered out non-productive sequences. Repertoires were compared by productive Simpson clonality and by the Morisita overlap index of productive TRB rearrangements between infused TIL and blood. Absolute clonotype counts in blood were estimated as lymphocyte count times CD3+ fraction times the clone's productive frequency. As stored in TCRdb, this immuneACCESS dataset retains in-frame rearrangements with V and J assigned. A fraction of the clones does not appear; measured against another copy, unresolved V genes explain less than half of the discrepancy, and the remainder lacks a known reason. That table is the source of V, J and clone size, and D and trimming were worked out from the DNA. Within this sample are tens of thousands of clones, with more than 60% of them counted one time only. The ten largest clones capture over 5.5% of the sample.

Relative to germline, V is 5 bases shorter and J is 2 bases shorter, with 7 bases between their ends. There are 14 amino acids in the CDR3, from cysteine to phenylalanine inclusive. Of the read, only the CDR3 DNA is kept; its 42 bases are in frame from base 1. CDR1 is given as SGHTA and CDR2 as FQGNSA, both from the germline V gene. The TCR comes from a person between 25 and 80 years old with non-small cell lung cancer. The sample in question was blood, obtained at baseline. The chain is made from TRBV7-2 and TRBJ2-6, with TRBD1 tentatively as D gene (5 bases match). At the DNA level, the sequence is TGTGCCAGCAGCCGACAGCCTGGGGCCAACGTCCTGACTTTC. Its protein product is CASSRQPGANVLTF.